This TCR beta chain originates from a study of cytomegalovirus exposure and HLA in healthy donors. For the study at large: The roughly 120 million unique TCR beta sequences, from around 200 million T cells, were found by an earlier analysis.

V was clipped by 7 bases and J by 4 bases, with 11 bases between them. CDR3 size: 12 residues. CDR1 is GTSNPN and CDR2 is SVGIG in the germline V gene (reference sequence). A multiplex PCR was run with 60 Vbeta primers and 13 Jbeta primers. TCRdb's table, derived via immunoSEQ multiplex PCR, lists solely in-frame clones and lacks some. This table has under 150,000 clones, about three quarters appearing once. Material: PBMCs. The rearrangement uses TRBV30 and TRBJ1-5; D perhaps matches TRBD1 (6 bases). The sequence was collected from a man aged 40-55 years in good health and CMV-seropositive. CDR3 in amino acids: CAYNQGNQPQHF. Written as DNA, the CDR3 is TGTGCCTACAACCAGGGGAATCAGCCCCAGCATTTT.